The subject of this entry is one T cell receptor beta chain. In the authors' workflow: Estimated nucleated cell counts came from reference gene primer amplification. TCRdb's copy holds only in-frame clones and misses some; the assay was immunoSEQ multiplex PCR. That table furnishes V, J and clone size, whereas the DNA furnished D and trimming. The sample consists of about 150,000 clones, 80% to 90% of them appearing once. This sample is part of a study of blood T cell repertoires in COVID-19. Study information: Samples came from the United States, Italy and Spain, spanning acute and convalescent COVID-19.

Trimming shortened V by 6 bases and J by 3 bases, and 9 bases separated the two germline ends. The germline gives CDR1 MNHNY, CDR2 SVGAGI (reference sequence). The CDR3 runs to 14 residues. In Seattle, patients joined the study during active infection and were tracked longitudinally. This TCR came from a man between 18 and 29 years old with COVID-19, enrolled during active disease. Sequencing input: peripheral blood. The chain joins TRBV6-6 to TRBJ1-6; tentative D call: TRBD1 (5 bases). The CDR3 coding sequence is TGTGCCAGCAGAAGGGGAATCTATAATTCACCCCTCCACTTT. This translates into CASRRGIYNSPLHF.